The T cell receptor (beta chain) described here comes from a study of siplizumab effects on memory and regulatory T cells. Roughly 1.1 x 10^5 TCR templates were measured in each sample. The repertoire was sequenced with immunoSEQ multiplex PCR; TCRdb's copy has only in-frame clones and lacks some. The table shows 100,000 or so clones, with approximately 92% occurring only once. Findings of the study overall: Proliferating Tregs taken from siplizumab cultures were not shown to have a confirmed suppressive function. Naive T cells were seen as more diverse than memory cells and as major alloresponse contributors. In roughly 80-95% of proliferating CD4+ or CD8+ clones, a naive or memory phenotype could not be assigned.

The V gene lost 11 bases and the J gene lost 8 bases, with 16 bases spanning the gap. The germline V gene has CDR1 MNHGY and CDR2 SVAAGI. This CDR3 region has 12 residues. About this clone itself: Its antigen is undetermined.

Sequencing was carried out using CD4+ T cells sorted from blood. This clonotype was obtained from a human donor in good health. Some clones in this sample may be carry-over from other donors' samples. J is TRBJ2-1 and V is TRBV6-9, with a tentative D call TRBD2 (5 bases). The CDR3: CAGSGMRDEQFF. CDR3 DNA sequence: TGTGCCGGGTCTGGAATGAGGGATGAGCAGTTCTTC.